The 6 T cell receptor beta chains below all came from one sample that was sequenced in a study of human T cells and chemical hapten exposure. A single record per CDR3 protein comes from TCRdb applying MiXCR to the RACE reads. The table lists around 65,000 distinct CDR3 sequences, about 6% of them singletons. The sample's time point: healthy volunteer bleed at 6 weeks. Blood, whole and unfractionated, served as the source for total RNA extraction. The sequencing sample was made of whole blood. These receptor sequences come from a female donor in good health. Some clones in this sample may be carry-over from other donors' samples.

This clonotype was counted a few times. The V gene is TRBV18, the J gene TRBJ2-2; D is unresolved. CDR3 length equals 12 residues. Germline values: CDR1 KGHSH, CDR2 LQKENI. Trimming stripped 3 bases from V and 2 bases from J, with 1 base between. The CDR3 DNA sequence: TGTGCCAGCTCACCTAACACCGGGGAGCTGTTTTTT. It translates to CASSPNTGELFF.

This clonotype was seen repeatedly, ten times or more. This chain connects TRBV29-1 to TRBJ2-1, with 11 bases identical to TRBD1. CDR1 and CDR2 (germline): SQVTM, ANQGSEA. This CDR3 has 13 amino acids. Trimming at V came to 5 bases and at J to 10 bases, leaving 7 bases not matched to a gene. As DNA, the CDR3 is TGCAGCGTTCTGGGACAGGGGGAATGGGAGCAGTTCTTC. As protein: CSVLGQGEWEQFF.

This clonotype was seen many times. This rearrangement joins TRBV6-6 to TRBJ1-1; a possible D gene is TRBD1 (5 bases). V lost 7 bases to trimming and J lost 8 bases, with 17 bases between them. Germline V gene sequence: CDR1 MNHNY, CDR2 SVGAGI (reference sequence). The CDR3 length is 13 residues. CDR3 DNA: TGTGCCAGCACGGACGGGGGGAGGAAAGAAGCTTTCTTT. It translates to CASTDGGRKEAFF.

This clonotype was picked up many times. The CDR3: CASSSDTQYF. In DNA, the CDR3 is TGTGCCAGCAGTAGTGATACGCAGTATTTT. The genes are TRBV25-1 and TRBJ2-3; D gene unclear. The CDR3 is made up of 10 amino acids. Germline CDR1 is MGHDK and CDR2 is SYGVNS. Trimming removed 5 bases at V and 6 bases at J, with 3 bases between. The full variable domain, its missing parts supplied by reference TRBV25-1 and TRBJ2-3, is EADIYQTPRYLVIGTGKKITLECSQTMGHDKMYWYQQDPGMELHLIHYSYGVNSTEKGDLSSESTVSRIRTEHFPLTLESARPSHTSQYLCASSSDTQYFGPGTRLTVL.

This clonotype was seen more than once but under ten times. The rearrangement uses TRBV12-3 or TRBV12-4 and TRBJ1-1; a weak D match, TRBD1 (5 bases). The CDR3 extends over 11 amino acids. V was cut by 5 bases and J by 5 bases, with 6 bases left in between. CDR3 DNA: TGTGCCAGCAGTCGGGGGACTGAAGCTTTCTTT. It yields the protein CASSRGTEAFF.

In its sample, this clonotype was seen a few times. V and J are TRBV4-2 and TRBJ2-7, with D possibly being TRBD2 (6 bases). There are 14 residues in the CDR3. From germline, CDR1 is LGHNA and CDR2 YNFKEQ. V was clipped by 3 bases and J by 2 bases, with 11 bases between them. As DNA, the CDR3 is TGTGCCAGCAGCCATACGGGAGATGCCTACGAGCAGTACTTC. As protein: CASSHTGDAYEQYF.